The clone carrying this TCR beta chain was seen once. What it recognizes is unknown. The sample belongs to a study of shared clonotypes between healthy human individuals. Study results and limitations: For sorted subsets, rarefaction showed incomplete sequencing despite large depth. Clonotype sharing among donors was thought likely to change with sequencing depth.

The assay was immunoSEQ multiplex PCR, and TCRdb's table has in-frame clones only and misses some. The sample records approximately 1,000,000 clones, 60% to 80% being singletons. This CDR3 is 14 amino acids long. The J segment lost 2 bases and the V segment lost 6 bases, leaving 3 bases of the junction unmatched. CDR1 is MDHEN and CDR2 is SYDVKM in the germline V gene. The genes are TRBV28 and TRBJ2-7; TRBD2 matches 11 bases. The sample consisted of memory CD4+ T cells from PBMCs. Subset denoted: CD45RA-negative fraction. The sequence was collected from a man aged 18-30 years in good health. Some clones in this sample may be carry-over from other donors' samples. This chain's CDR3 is CASSPLAGAYEQYF. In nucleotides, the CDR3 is TGTGCCAGCAGCCCACTAGCGGGAGCCTACGAGCAGTACTTC. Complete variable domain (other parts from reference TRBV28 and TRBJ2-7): DVKVTQSSRYLVKRTGEKVFLECVQDMDHENMFWYRQDPGLGLRLIYFSYDVKMKEKGDIPEGYSVSREKKERFSLILESASTNQTSMYLCASSPLAGAYEQYFGPGTRLTVT.